This T cell receptor beta chain originates from a study of blood T cell repertoires in COVID-19. Sequencing used immunoSEQ multiplex PCR; TCRdb keeps in-frame clones, though not all of them. The sample lists a few hundred thousand clones, approximately 84% seen once, with under 1.3% in the top ten. Cohort placement rested on clinical history that participants reported themselves. Sequenced: PBMCs or T cells enriched from blood (not recorded which). The clonotype originates from a woman aged 30 to 39 who had recovered from COVID-19.

The CDR3 bases are TGTGCCTGGAGGTCCGGGGAAAATTCACCCCTCCACTTT. Encoded protein: CAWRSGENSPLHF. The chain has TRBV30 and TRBJ1-6; no reliable D call. CDR1 and CDR2 from the germline V gene are GTSNPN and SVGIG (reference sequence). Trimming took 3 bases from V and 7 from J, leaving 10 bases between them. The CDR3 loop spans 13 amino acids.